Shown below are 9 T cell receptor beta chains from a single sample sequenced in a study of CD8 T cells in ankylosing spondylitis. Each CDR3 protein is one row after TCRdb ran MiXCR on the 5' RACE reads. Seen here are around 340,000 distinct CDR3 sequences, more than 20% observed once, and the top ten hold under 15%. What was sequenced was blood, either unsorted or a sorted T cell fraction (not recorded which). The receptor set was obtained from a male donor with ankylosing spondylitis or in good health (not recorded which).

The gene calls are TRBV24-1 and TRBJ2-1; TRBD2 matches at 11 bases. Germline V gene lookup returns CDR1 KGHDR and CDR2 SFDVKD. CDR3 length equals 16 residues. The V segment lost 0 bases and the J segment 10 bases; nucleotides outside the gene matches: 7. CDR3 amino acids: CATSDLHSGGESEQFF. In nucleotides, the CDR3 is TGTGCCACCAGTGATTTGCATAGCGGGGGGGAGAGCGAGCAGTTCTTC.

This rearrangement joins TRBV15 to TRBJ2-3; perhaps TRBD2 as D (7 bases). V gave up 5 bases and J gave up 6 bases, with 21 bases separating them. The CDR3 loop spans 16 amino acids. CDR1 is LNHNV, CDR2 YYDKDF, per germline (reference sequence). The CDR3 region is CATSFGGGPSLDTQYF. The CDR3 coding sequence is TGTGCCACCAGCTTCGGCGGGGGCCCTTCACTTGATACGCAGTATTTT.

The genes are TRBV4-1 and TRBJ2-7; TRBD2 matches 11 bases. The germline gives CDR1 MGHRA, CDR2 YSYEKL. The CDR3 contains 17 residues. The ends lost 2 bases at V and 2 bases at J; junction bases unmatched: 8. CDR3 bases: TGCGCCAGCAGCCAAATCCTAGCGGGGGGCCCTGCCTACGAGCAGTACTTC. The encoded protein is CASSQILAGGPAYEQYF.

The chain joins TRBV29-1 to TRBJ2-5, with TRBD2 matching 7 bases. CDR1 is SQVTM, CDR2 ANQGSEA, per germline. With V trimmed by 4 bases and J by 4 bases, 12 bases remained unmatched. This CDR3 spans 15 amino acids. CDR3: CSVVAGDEFVETQYF. In nucleotides, the CDR3 is TGCAGCGTTGTCGCGGGGGATGAGTTTGTAGAGACCCAGTACTTC.

The chain carries TRBV29-1 and TRBJ2-1; 9 bases match TRBD1. Trimming at V came to 7 bases and at J to 5 bases, leaving 3 bases not matched to a gene. There are 12 residues in the CDR3. Germline CDR1 reads SQVTM; CDR2 reads ANQGSEA. The CDR3 nucleotides read TGCAGCGGGACAGGGGTAAACAATGAGCAGTTCTTC. Amino acid sequence: CSGTGVNNEQFF.

The chain links TRBV12-3 or TRBV12-4 to TRBJ2-5; D gene uncertain. This CDR3 is built from 13 residues. V was cut by 5 bases and J by 3 bases, with 10 bases left in between. The CDR3 region is CASSVRTEETQYF. In nucleotides, the CDR3 is TGTGCCAGCAGTGTTCGGACGGAAGAGACCCAGTACTTC.

The chain employs TRBV20-1 and TRBJ2-7; D might be TRBD2 (6 bases). The CDR3 is 13 amino acids. The V gene's germline CDR1 is DFQATT and CDR2 SNEGSKA (reference sequence). V gave up 5 bases and J gave up 2 bases, with 13 bases separating them. The CDR3: CSARRTTTYEQYF. CDR3 coding DNA: TGCAGTGCTCGCCGGACTACTACCTACGAGCAGTACTTC.

This clonotype was observed a few times. The junction and the germline gene differ at one end; a read error may be behind it. This chain joins TRBV7-3 and TRBJ2-4; D gene unclear. Per germline, CDR1 SGHTA and CDR2 FQGTGA. The CDR3 loop spans 14 amino acids. The chain's CDR3 is CASSLNGAENIQYF. The CDR3 region has the DNA TGTGCCAGCAGCTTAAATGGAGCCGAAAACATTCAGTACTTC.

The rearrangement links TRBV10-2 to TRBJ1-1, with D tentatively TRBD1 (5 bases). The CDR3 is made up of 13 amino acids. In germline, CDR1 is WSHSY, CDR2 SAAADI. V lost 3 bases, J lost 4 bases, and 9 bases lay in between. The CDR3 coding sequence is TGCGCCAGCAGTGACGACAGTCTCACTGAAGCTTTCTTT. It encodes CASSDDSLTEAFF.